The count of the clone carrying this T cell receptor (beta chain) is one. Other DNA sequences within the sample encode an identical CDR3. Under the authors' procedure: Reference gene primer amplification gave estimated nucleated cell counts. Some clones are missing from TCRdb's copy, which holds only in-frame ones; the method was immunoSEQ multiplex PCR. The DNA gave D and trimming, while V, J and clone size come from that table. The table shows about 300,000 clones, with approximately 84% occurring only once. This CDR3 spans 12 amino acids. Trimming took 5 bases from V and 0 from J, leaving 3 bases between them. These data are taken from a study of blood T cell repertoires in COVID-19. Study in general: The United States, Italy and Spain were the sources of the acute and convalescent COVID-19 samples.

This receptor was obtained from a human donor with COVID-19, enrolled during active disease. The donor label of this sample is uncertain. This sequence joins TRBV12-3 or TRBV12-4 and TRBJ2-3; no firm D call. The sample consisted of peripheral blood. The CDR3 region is CASSQSTDTQYF. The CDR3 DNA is TGTGCCAGCAGTCAAAGCACAGATACGCAGTATTTT.